Detailed here is one TCR beta chain. V lost 7 bases to trimming and J lost 0 bases; unmatched junction nucleotides: 9. Germline values: CDR1 MDHEN, CDR2 SYDVKM. CDR3 length: 16 amino acids. Sequencing was performed with immunoSEQ multiplex PCR; in TCRdb, only in-frame clones are kept and a portion is missing. The repertoire includes 190,000 or so clones, approximately 84% of them detected once, and under 3.5% sits in the top ten. These data come from a study of cytomegalovirus exposure and HLA in healthy donors. This receptor was identified in a woman between 18 and 29 years old in good health and CMV-seropositive. Sequences were obtained from PBMCs. The chain is built from TRBV28 and TRBJ2-7, with TRBD2 matching 10 bases. The CDR3 here is CASTSPSGGLSYEQYF. DNA of the CDR3: TGTGCCAGCACCTCCCCTAGCGGGGGTCTCTCCTACGAGCAGTACTTC.